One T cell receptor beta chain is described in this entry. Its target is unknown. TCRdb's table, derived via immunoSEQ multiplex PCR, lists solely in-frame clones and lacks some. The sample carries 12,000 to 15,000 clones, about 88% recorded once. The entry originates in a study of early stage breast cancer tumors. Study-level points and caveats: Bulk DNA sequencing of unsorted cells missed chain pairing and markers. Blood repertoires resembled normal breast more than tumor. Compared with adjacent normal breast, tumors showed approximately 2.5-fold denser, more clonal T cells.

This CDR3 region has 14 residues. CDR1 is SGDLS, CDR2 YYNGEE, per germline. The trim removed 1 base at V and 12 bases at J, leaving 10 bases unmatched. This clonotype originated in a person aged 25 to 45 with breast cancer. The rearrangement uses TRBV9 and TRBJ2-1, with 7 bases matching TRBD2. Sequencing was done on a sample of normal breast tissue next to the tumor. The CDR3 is CASSVSSGTASQFF. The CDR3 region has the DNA TGTGCCAGCAGCGTATCCAGCGGGACCGCGTCGCAGTTCTTC. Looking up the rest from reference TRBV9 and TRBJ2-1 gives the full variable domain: DSGVTQTPKHLITATGQRVTLRCSPRSGDLSVYWYQQSLDQGLQFLIQYYNGEERAKGNILERFSAQQFPDLHSELNLSSLELGDSALYFCASSVSSGTASQFFGPGTRLTVL.